This passage covers 13 T cell receptor beta chains from one sample sequenced in a study of shared clonotypes between healthy human individuals. Assay used: immunoSEQ multiplex PCR; TCRdb lists only in-frame clones, some missing. The repertoire has about 2 million clones, over 85% of them found once; the top ten carry more than 0.9%. Naive CD8 cells lacked CD45RO and underwent positive selection for CCR7, leaving out terminally differentiated effector memory CD45RA+ cells. The specimen was naive CD8+ T cells sorted from blood. Every receptor here comes from a man younger than 35 in good health.

This clone was observed once. The J gene is TRBJ2-5, the V gene TRBV13; tentatively, D is TRBD1 (6 bases). Germline CDR1 is PRHDT and CDR2 is FYEKMQ (reference sequence). This CDR3 contains 14 residues. The germline V and J ends were trimmed by 3 bases and 7 bases, with 15 bases remaining between them. This chain's CDR3 is CASSFRGMVWTQYF. DNA for the CDR3: TGTGCCAGCAGCTTTAGGGGGATGGTTTGGACCCAGTACTTC.

In this sample, this clone turned up a few times. This chain links TRBV27 with TRBJ2-1; 11 nucleotides agree with TRBD2. From germline, CDR1 is MNHEY and CDR2 SMNVEV (reference sequence). With 8 bases clipped from V and 3 bases from J, the junction kept 0 bases outside the gene matches. This CDR3 has 13 amino acids. CDR3 region: CASGTSGYNEQFF. Here the CDR3 DNA reads TGTGCCAGCGGGACTAGCGGCTACAATGAGCAGTTCTTC.

The V call is TRBV5-8, the J call TRBJ1-1; D remains unclear. V was trimmed by 0 bases and J by 7 bases, leaving 7 bases between them. This CDR3 comprises 12 residues. From germline, CDR1 is SGHTS and CDR2 YDEGEE. CDR3 amino acids: CASSLGAIEAFF. In DNA form, the CDR3 reads TGTGCCAGCAGCTTGGGGGCTATTGAAGCTTTCTTT.

This clone showed up just once. This sequence joins TRBV10-1 and TRBJ1-1; 8 nucleotides match TRBD1. CDR1 is WNHNN, CDR2 SYGVQD, per germline (reference sequence). The CDR3 length is 13 residues. V trimming: 3 bases; J trimming: 5 bases; junction bases outside the gene matches: 2. CDR3 DNA sequence: TGCGCCAGCAGTGACAGGGGGCGAACTGAAGCTTTCTTT. It codes for CASSDRGRTEAFF.

This chain links TRBV11-2 with TRBJ2-5, with 7 nucleotides matching TRBD2. After removal of 1 base from V and 4 bases from J, the junction contained 6 bases not matched to a gene. This CDR3 is built from 15 residues. Looked up from germline, CDR1 is SGHAT and CDR2 is FQNNGV. In DNA, the CDR3 is TGTGCCAGCAGCTTAGCCGCGGGGGTGGCAGAGACCCAGTACTTC. Amino acids: CASSLAAGVAETQYF.

The chain joins TRBV6-6 to TRBJ1-6; D is undetermined. Germline CDR1 reads MNHNY; CDR2 reads SVGAGI (reference sequence). Deletions cut 0 bases from V and 9 bases from J, with 15 bases between. CDR3 length equals 16 residues. CDR3 protein: CASSYSGLIGGSPLHF. CDR3 DNA sequence: TGTGCCAGCAGTTACTCAGGCCTGATTGGTGGTTCACCCCTCCACTTT.

The J gene is TRBJ2-1, the V gene TRBV10-1; the D is unclear. The CDR3 has 13 amino acids. CDR1 WNHNN and CDR2 SYGVQD come from the germline V gene (reference sequence). V gave up 6 bases and J gave up 1 base, with 7 bases separating them. CDR3 protein: CASSDTSYNEQFF. CDR3 nucleotides: TGCGCCAGCAGCGACACTTCCTACAATGAGCAGTTCTTC.

CDR3 bases: TGTGCCAGCAGCGGGGGGGACAGCGACTACGAGCAGTACTTC. Encoded protein: CASSGGDSDYEQYF. This sequence joins TRBV9 and TRBJ2-7; a weak D match, TRBD1 (7 bases). Trimming removed 3 bases at V and 3 bases at J, with 13 bases between. Germline V gene lookup returns CDR1 SGDLS and CDR2 YYNGEE. The CDR3 is made up of 14 amino acids.

The chain combines TRBV7-9 with TRBJ2-1; 11 positions agree with TRBD2. CDR3 size: 17 residues. V dropped 1 base and J dropped 7; count of bases not matched to a gene: 9. CDR1 is SEHNR and CDR2 is FQNEAQ in the germline V gene (reference sequence). CDR3 residues: CASSLVGLAGGGNEQFF. The CDR3 DNA reads TGTGCCAGCAGCTTAGTCGGTCTAGCGGGAGGTGGGAATGAGCAGTTCTTC.

A word on this clone: In the same sample, other DNA sequences code for this CDR3. The CDR3 bases are TGTGCCAGCAGCCACAGGGACAGCCCCTACGAGCAGTACTTC. Amino acids: CASSHRDSPYEQYF. The genes are TRBV4-2 and TRBJ2-7, with TRBD1 matching over 7 bases. V shed 3 bases, J shed 2 bases, and the junction held 4 bases outside the gene matches. CDR3 length: 14 residues. The germline CDR1 and CDR2 sequences are LGHNA and YNFKEQ.

V gene TRBV13 combines with J gene TRBJ2-5; tentative D call: TRBD1 (5 bases). The germline V gene encodes CDR1 PRHDT and CDR2 FYEKMQ (reference sequence). The CDR3 is made up of 17 amino acids. With 2 bases removed from V and 2 bases from J, the gap between germline ends came to 18 bases. DNA for the CDR3: TGTGCCAGCAGCTTAATAATCTGGGGCGAGGAGCAAGAGACCCAGTACTTC. This translates into CASSLIIWGEEQETQYF.

This chain connects TRBV7-8 to TRBJ1-2, with 7 bases lining up with TRBD1. The V gene end was trimmed by 2 bases and the J gene end by 8 bases; junction bases not matched to a gene: 11. The CDR3 runs 15 residues. Germline CDR1 and CDR2: SGHVS and FQNEAQ. CDR3 amino acids: CASSLIFKGQNGYTF. The CDR3 nucleotides are TGTGCCAGCAGCTTAATCTTTAAGGGACAGAACGGCTACACCTTC.

The chain recombines TRBV10-2 with TRBJ1-4; maybe TRBD1 (6 bases). CDR1 and CDR2 (germline): WSHSY, SAAADI. CDR3 size: 14 residues. Trimming stripped 2 bases from V and 8 bases from J, with 12 bases between. As DNA, the CDR3 is TGCGCCAGCAGTGAGGGGGGGCCCGGGGAAAAACTGTTTTTT. Translation: CASSEGGPGEKLFF.